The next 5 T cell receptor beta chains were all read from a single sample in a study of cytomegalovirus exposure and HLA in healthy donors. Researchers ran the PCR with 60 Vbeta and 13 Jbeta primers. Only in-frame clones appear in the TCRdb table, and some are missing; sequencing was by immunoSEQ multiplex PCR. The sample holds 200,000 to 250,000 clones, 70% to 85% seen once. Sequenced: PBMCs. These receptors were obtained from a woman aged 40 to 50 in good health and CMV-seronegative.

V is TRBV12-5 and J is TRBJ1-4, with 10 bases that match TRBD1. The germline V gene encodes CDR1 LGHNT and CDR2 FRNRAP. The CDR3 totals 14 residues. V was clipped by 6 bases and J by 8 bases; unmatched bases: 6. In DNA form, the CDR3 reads TGTGCTAGTGGCCCGGGACAGGGGCGGGAAAAACTGTTTTTT. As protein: CASGPGQGREKLFF.

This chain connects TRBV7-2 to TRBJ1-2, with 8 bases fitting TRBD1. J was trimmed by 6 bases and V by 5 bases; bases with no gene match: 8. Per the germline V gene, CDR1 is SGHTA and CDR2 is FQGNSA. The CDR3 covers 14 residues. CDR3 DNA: TGTGCCAGCAGCCCACAGGGGGTGGGGGATGGCTACACCTTC. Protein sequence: CASSPQGVGDGYTF.

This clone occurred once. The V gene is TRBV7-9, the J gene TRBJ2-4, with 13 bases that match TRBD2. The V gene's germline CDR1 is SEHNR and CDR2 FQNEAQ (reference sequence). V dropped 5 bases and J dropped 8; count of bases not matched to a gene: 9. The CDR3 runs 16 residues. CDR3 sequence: CASSATSGGRRDIQYF. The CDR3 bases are TGTGCCAGCAGCGCGACTAGCGGGGGGCGGAGGGACATTCAGTACTTC.

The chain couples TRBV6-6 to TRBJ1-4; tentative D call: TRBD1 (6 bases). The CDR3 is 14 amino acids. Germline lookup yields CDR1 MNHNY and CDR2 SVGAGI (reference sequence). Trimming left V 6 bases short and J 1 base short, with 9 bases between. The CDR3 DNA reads TGTGCCAGCAGGATCAGGGGAACTAATGAAAAACTGTTTTTT. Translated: CASRIRGTNEKLFF.

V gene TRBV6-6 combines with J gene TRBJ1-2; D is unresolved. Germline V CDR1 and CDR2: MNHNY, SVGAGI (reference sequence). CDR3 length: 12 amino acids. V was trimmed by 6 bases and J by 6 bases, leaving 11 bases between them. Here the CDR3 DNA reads TGTGCCAGCAGCTCCTCCGGGGATGGCTACACCTTC. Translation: CASSSSGDGYTF.